This is a list of T cell receptor beta chains from one sample in a study of beta chain features in type 1 diabetes. Sequencing used immunoSEQ multiplex PCR; TCRdb keeps in-frame clones, though not all of them. The sample has a few hundred thousand clones; approximately 16% are singletons. Input material: naive CD4+ T cells from blood. The receptors here all came from a man aged 18 to 29 with type 1 diabetes. Both conserved end residues are part of each CDR3. The order of the fields is J gene, V gene, CDR3 protein.

J: TRBJ2-3
V: TRBV5-6
CDR3: CASSLRGGPSTDTQYF

J: TRBJ1-1
V: TRBV2
CDR3: CASGSQGAEAFF

J: TRBJ2-7
V: TRBV30
CDR3: CAWSVEVLGQYF

J: TRBJ1-2
V: TRBV7-2
CDR3: CASSPHPNYGYTF

J: TRBJ2-2
V: TRBV28
CDR3: CASSLGGQTGELFF

J: TRBJ2-1
V: TRBV6-6
CDR3: CASSYVGRGYNEQFF

J: TRBJ1-1
V: TRBV5-1
CDR3: CASSSVEGLQNEAFF

J: TRBJ2-2
V: TRBV5-1
CDR3: CASSLVVAGTNTGELFF

J: TRBJ2-5
V: TRBV9
CDR3: CASSVAGWTGETQYF

J: TRBJ2-7
V: TRBV7-2
CDR3: CASSPWEGGPYEQYF

J: TRBJ2-1
V: TRBV9
CDR3: CASSPPGGNEQFF

J: TRBJ2-2
V: TRBV5-4
CDR3: CASSPPYGGPNTGELFF

J: TRBJ2-1
V: TRBV29-1
CDR3: CSVAPSGGDYYNEQFF

J: TRBJ1-1
V: TRBV28
CDR3: CASSSPTPKTGMNTEAFF

J: TRBJ2-7
V: TRBV7-9
CDR3: CASSRTSGSWYEQYF

J: TRBJ2-1
V: TRBV5-1
CDR3: CASSLAPGSSYNEQFF

J: TRBJ2-1
V: TRBV9
CDR3: CASSVGNTGSYNEQFF

J: TRBJ2-7
V: TRBV7-2
CDR3: CASSSDRTWEQYF

J: TRBJ2-1
V: TRBV14
CDR3: CASSRQGWAYNEQFF

J: TRBJ2-1
V: TRBV2
CDR3: CASSASGTSGASSYNEQFF

J: TRBJ2-7
V: TRBV5-4
CDR3: CASSSGTNSYEQYF

J: TRBJ2-5
V: TRBV28
CDR3: CAGSSRREVPGTQYF

J: TRBJ1-5
V: TRBV28
CDR3: CASSLVGRGFQPQHF

J: TRBJ2-7
V: TRBV5-1
CDR3: CASSLAPASDEQYF

J: TRBJ2-7
V: TRBV18
CDR3: CASTEGQLSLEQYF

J: TRBJ2-7
V: TRBV6-6
CDR3: CASSYSNAGGRSEQYF

J: TRBJ1-2
V: TRBV11-2
CDR3: CASSPQTTGDGYTF

J: TRBJ2-2
V: TRBV7-2
CDR3: CASSGVGTGELFF

J: TRBJ1-4
V: TRBV18
CDR3: CASSRPRTGWDEKLFF

J: TRBJ2-6
V: TRBV6-1
CDR3: CASSTLSGANVLTF

J: TRBJ2-6
V: TRBV6-5
CDR3: CASSAGGPGANVLTF

J: TRBJ2-1
V: TRBV5-1
CDR3: CASSDRTSYNEQFF

J: TRBJ2-7
V: TRBV30
CDR3: CAWRETGYEQYF

J: TRBJ1-1
V: TRBV30
CDR3: CAWVGTADEAFF

J: TRBJ2-4
V: TRBV11-2
CDR3: CASSLGPSGIPGNIQYF

J: TRBJ2-3
V: TRBV9
CDR3: CASSVRGAGGPEDTQYF

J: TRBJ2-2
V: TRBV7-6
CDR3: CASSLSVGDWGELFF

J: TRBJ2-1
V: TRBV19
CDR3: CASSTSGTSGGQFF

J: TRBJ2-5
V: TRBV27
CDR3: CASSQGTHRETQYF

J: TRBJ2-3
V: TRBV6-5
CDR3: CASTKGLPDTQYF

J: TRBJ2-5
V: TRBV6-1
CDR3: CASGPLYQETQYF

J: TRBJ2-7
V: TRBV18
CDR3: CASSPGAGEQYF

J: TRBJ1-2
V: TRBV29-1
CDR3: CSVPPRPEKGADGYTF

J: TRBJ2-1
V: TRBV7-9
CDR3: CASSPSWREDFYNEQFF

J: TRBJ2-7
V: TRBV27
CDR3: CASSLKREAYEQYF

J: TRBJ1-1
V: TRBV7-8
CDR3: CASTSRGAVGEAFF

J: TRBJ2-5
V: TRBV10-3
CDR3: CAISDSPSRGRETQYF

J: TRBJ1-2
V: TRBV7-9
CDR3: CASSRIQGPYGYTF

J: TRBJ2-7
V: TRBV28
CDR3: CASSPSGQRHDEQYF

J: TRBJ1-1
V: TRBV30
CDR3: CARSWTKNTEAFF

J: TRBJ1-1
V: TRBV11-2
CDR3: CASSTYQGAGTEAFF